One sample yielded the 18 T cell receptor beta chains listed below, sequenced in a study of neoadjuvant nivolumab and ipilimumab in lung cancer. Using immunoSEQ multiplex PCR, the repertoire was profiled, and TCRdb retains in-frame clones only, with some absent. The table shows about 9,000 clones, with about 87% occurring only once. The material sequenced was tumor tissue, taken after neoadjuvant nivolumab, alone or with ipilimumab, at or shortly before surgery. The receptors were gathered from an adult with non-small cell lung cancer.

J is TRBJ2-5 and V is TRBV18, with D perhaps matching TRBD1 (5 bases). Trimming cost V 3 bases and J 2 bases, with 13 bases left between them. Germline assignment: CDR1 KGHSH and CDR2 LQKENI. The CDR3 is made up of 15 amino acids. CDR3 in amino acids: CASSPQGRLQETQYF. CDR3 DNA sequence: TGTGCCAGCTCACCGCAGGGTAGATTACAAGAGACCCAGTACTTC.

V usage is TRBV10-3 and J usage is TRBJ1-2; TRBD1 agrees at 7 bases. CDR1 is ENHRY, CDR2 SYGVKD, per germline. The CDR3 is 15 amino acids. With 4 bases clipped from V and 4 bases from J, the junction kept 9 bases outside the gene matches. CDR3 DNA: TGTGCCATCAGTGGAGGCGAGGGGGCCTCCTATGGCTACACCTTC. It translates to CAISGGEGASYGYTF.

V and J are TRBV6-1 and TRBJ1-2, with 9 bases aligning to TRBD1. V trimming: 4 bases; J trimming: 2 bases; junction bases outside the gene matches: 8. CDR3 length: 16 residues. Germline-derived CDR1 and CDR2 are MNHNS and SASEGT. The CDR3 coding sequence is TGTGCCAGCAGTGTTATTTACGGACAGGGGAACTATGGCTACACCTTC. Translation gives CASSVIYGQGNYGYTF.

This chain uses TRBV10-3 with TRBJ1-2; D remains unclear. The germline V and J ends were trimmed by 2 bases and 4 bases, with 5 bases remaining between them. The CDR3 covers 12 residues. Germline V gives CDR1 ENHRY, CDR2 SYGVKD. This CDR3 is CAISEPVYGYTF. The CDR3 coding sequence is TGTGCCATCAGTGAGCCCGTCTATGGCTACACCTTC.

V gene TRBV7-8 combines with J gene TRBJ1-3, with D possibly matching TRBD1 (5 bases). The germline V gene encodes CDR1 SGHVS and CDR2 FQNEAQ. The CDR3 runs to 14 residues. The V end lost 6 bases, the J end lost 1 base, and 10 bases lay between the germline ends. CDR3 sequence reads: CASRQDTSGNTIYF. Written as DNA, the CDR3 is TGTGCCAGCAGACAGGACACATCTGGAAACACCATATATTTT.

CDR3 region: CASSRGKSPLHF. The CDR3 nucleotides are TGTGCCAGCAGCAGGGGTAAATCACCCCTCCACTTT. The rearrangement links TRBV6-5 to TRBJ1-6; D may be TRBD1 (6 bases). Germline values: CDR1 MNHEY, CDR2 SVGAGI. This CDR3 spans 12 amino acids. V gave up 6 bases and J gave up 10 bases, with 10 bases separating them.

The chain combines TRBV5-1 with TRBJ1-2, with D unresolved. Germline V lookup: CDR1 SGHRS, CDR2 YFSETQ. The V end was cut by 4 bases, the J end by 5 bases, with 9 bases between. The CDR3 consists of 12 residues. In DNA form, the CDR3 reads TGCGCCAGCAGCACCGGACGTTATGGCTACACCTTC. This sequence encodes CASSTGRYGYTF.

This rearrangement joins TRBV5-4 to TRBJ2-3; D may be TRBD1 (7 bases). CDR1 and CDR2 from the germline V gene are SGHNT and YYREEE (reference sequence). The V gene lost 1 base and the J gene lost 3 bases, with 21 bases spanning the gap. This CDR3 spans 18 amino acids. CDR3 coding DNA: TGTGCCAGCAGCTTGTCACGAATCAGGGGGGAGGCTACAGATACGCAGTATTTT. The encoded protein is CASSLSRIRGEATDTQYF.

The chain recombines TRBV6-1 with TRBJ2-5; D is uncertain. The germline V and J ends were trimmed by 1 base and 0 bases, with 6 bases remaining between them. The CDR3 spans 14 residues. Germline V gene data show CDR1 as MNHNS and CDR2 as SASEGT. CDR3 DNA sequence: TGTGCCAGCAGTGAAGTGGGGTACCAAGAGACCCAGTACTTC. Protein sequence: CASSEVGYQETQYF.

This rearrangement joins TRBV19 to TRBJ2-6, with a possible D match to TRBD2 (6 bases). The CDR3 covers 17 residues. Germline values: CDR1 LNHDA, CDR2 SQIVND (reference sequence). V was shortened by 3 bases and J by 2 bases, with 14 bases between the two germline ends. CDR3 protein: CASSILTRVAGANVLTF. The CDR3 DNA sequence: TGTGCCAGTAGTATTTTGACTAGAGTGGCTGGGGCCAACGTCCTGACTTTC. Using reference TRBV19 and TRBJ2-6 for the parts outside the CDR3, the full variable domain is DGGITQSPKYLFRKEGQNVTLSCEQNLNHDAMYWYRQDPGQGLRLIYYSQIVNDFQKGDIAEGYSVSREKKESFPLTVTSAQKNPTAFYLCASSILTRVAGANVLTFGAGSRLTVL.

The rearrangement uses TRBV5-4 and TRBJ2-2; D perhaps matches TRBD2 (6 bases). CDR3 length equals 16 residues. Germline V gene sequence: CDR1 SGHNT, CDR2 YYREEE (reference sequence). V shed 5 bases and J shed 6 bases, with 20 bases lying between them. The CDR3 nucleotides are TGTGCCAGCAGTACGAGGTCGAAGAGGGAGGCCGGGGAGCTGTTTTTT. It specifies CASSTRSKREAGELFF.

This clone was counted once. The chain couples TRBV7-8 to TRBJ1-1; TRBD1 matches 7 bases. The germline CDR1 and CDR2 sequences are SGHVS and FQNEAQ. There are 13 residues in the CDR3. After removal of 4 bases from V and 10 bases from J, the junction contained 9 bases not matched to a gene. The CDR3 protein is CASSSRQGGTAFF. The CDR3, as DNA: TGTGCCAGCAGCTCGAGACAGGGAGGGACAGCTTTCTTT.

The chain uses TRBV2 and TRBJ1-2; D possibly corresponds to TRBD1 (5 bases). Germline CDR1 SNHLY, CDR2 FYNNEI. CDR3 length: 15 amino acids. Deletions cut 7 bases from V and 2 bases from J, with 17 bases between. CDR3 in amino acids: CASTFAREVNYGYTF. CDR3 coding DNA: TGTGCCAGCACGTTTGCCAGGGAAGTAAACTATGGCTACACCTTC.

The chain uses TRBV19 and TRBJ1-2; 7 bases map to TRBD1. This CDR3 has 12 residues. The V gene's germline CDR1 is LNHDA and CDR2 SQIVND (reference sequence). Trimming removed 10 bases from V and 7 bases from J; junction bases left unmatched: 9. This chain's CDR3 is CAIDTGDGGYTF. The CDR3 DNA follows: TGTGCCATTGATACAGGGGATGGTGGCTACACCTTC. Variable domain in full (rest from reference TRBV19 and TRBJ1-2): DGGITQSPKYLFRKEGQNVTLSCEQNLNHDAMYWYRQDPGQGLRLIYYSQIVNDFQKGDIAEGYSVSREKKESFPLTVTSAQKNPTAFYLCAIDTGDGGYTFGSGTRLTVV.

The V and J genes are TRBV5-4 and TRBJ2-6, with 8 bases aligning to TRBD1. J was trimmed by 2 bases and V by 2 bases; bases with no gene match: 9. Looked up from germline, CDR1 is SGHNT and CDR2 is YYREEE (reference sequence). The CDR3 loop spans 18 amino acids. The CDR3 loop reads CASSFWDRSTPGANVLTF. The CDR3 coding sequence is TGTGCCAGCAGCTTCTGGGACAGGTCCACTCCTGGGGCCAACGTCCTGACTTTC.

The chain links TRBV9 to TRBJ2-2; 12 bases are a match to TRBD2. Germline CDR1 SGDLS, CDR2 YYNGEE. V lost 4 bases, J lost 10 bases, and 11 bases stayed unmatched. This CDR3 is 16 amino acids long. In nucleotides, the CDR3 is TGTGCCAGCAGCCGGAGGACTAGCGGGAATGTCGTGGAGCTGTTTTTT. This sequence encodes CASSRRTSGNVVELFF.

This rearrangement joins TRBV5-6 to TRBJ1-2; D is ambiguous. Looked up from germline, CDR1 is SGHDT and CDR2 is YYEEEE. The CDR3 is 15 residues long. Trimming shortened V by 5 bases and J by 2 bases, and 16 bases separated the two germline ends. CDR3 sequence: CASRQRGPANYGYTF. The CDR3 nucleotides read TGTGCCAGCAGGCAGCGGGGTCCGGCCAACTATGGCTACACCTTC.

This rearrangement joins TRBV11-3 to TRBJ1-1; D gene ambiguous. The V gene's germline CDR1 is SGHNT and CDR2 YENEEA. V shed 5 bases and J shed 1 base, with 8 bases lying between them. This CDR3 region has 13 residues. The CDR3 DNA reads TGTGCCAGCAGCCTCGATGAGAACACTGAAGCTTTCTTT. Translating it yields CASSLDENTEAFF.